A single sample gave rise to the 18 T cell receptor beta chains below, sequenced in a study of CD8 T cells in Susac syndrome. When the RNA was reverse transcribed, random hexamers were used with an input of roughly 0.5 to 1 ug. TCRdb re-analysed the immunoSEQ multiplex PCR reads in MiXCR, keeping a single row per CDR3 protein. In the table there are some 120,000 distinct CDR3 sequences, around 94% of which are singletons. Sequenced input: CD8+ T cells from PBMCs. Receptors were obtained from a human donor with Susac syndrome.

This clonotype was counted a few times. The chain combines TRBV6-2 or TRBV6-3 with TRBJ2-7, with D possibly matching TRBD1 (5 bases). From germline, CDR1 is MNHEY and CDR2 SVGEGT. Trimming cost V 5 bases and J 5 bases, with 10 bases left between them. There are 12 residues in the CDR3. CDR3 sequence: CASSKGVHEQYF. In nucleotides, the CDR3 is TGTGCCAGCAGTAAAGGGGTCCACGAGCAGTACTTC.

This chain joins TRBV11-1 and TRBJ2-2; TRBD2 matches 11 bases. Germline trimming cut 5 bases from V and 6 bases from J; bases unmatched to any gene: 5. CDR3 length equals 15 residues. Germline CDR1 is SGHAT and CDR2 is FQDESV (reference sequence). The chain's CDR3 is CASSPTSGVAGELFF. CDR3 coding DNA: TGTGCCAGCAGCCCGACTAGCGGGGTTGCCGGGGAGCTGTTTTTT.

CDR3 nucleotides: TGTGCCAGCAGTCCCGTTCATGGAGGGGTGAACACTGAAGCTTTCTTT. It codes for CASSPVHGGVNTEAFF. The J gene is TRBJ1-1, the V gene TRBV27; the D gene is possibly TRBD1 (5 bases). V gave up 5 bases and J gave up 0 bases, with 16 bases separating them. This CDR3 region has 16 residues. The germline V gene has CDR1 MNHEY and CDR2 SMNVEV (reference sequence).

V is TRBV2 and J is TRBJ2-1; TRBD2 agrees at 12 bases. The CDR3 loop spans 14 amino acids. From germline, CDR1 is SNHLY and CDR2 FYNNEI. J gave up 7 bases and V 6 bases, and 4 bases lay outside the gene matches. The DNA for the CDR3 is TGTGCCAGCAGCGGACTAGCGGGATGGAATGAGCAGTTCTTC. This translates into CASSGLAGWNEQFF.

The chain couples TRBV12-3 or TRBV12-4 to TRBJ1-4, with D possibly TRBD1 on 6 matching bases. V was clipped by 4 bases and J by 2 bases, with 11 bases between them. This CDR3 has 15 amino acids. DNA of the CDR3: TGTGCCAGCAGTTCTCTGGGGGCGACTAATGAAAAACTGTTTTTT. As protein: CASSSLGATNEKLFF.

The chain joins TRBV11-1 to TRBJ2-5; no clear D. The germline V gene has CDR1 SGHAT and CDR2 FQDESV (reference sequence). The CDR3 runs to 14 residues. V was pared by 1 base and J by 5 bases, with 11 bases between. The CDR3 DNA sequence: TGTGCCAGCAGCTTAGAGTACAATCCGGAGACCCAGTACTTC. It translates to CASSLEYNPETQYF.

This chain joins TRBV7-8 and TRBJ2-5, with 12 nucleotides matching TRBD2. CDR3 length: 16 residues. CDR1 SGHVS and CDR2 FQNEAQ come from the germline V gene. With V trimmed by 4 bases and J by 2 bases, 5 bases remained unmatched. In DNA, the CDR3 is TGTGCCAGCAGCTCCGGACTAGCGGGGCATCAAGAGACCCAGTACTTC. Protein product: CASSSGLAGHQETQYF.

This chain connects TRBV7-6 to TRBJ1-1; 11 nucleotides agree with TRBD1. Germline CDR1 SGHVS, CDR2 FNYEAQ. The CDR3 is made up of 18 amino acids. V gave up 4 bases and J gave up 1 base; unmatched junction bases: 11. The CDR3 nucleotides are TGTGCCAGCAGCTCGGGACCGGGACAGGGGGTTACGAACACTGAAGCTTTCTTT. Amino acids: CASSSGPGQGVTNTEAFF.

The chain combines TRBV3-1 with TRBJ2-5, with no clear D. The CDR3 sequence is 16 residues long. Germline CDR1 LGHDT, CDR2 YNNKEL (reference sequence). The germline V and J ends were trimmed by 4 bases and 5 bases, with 20 bases remaining between them. Written as DNA, the CDR3 is TGTGCCAGCAGCCGGAGAGTAGAGGAACTAAGGGAGACCCAGTACTTC. Protein: CASSRRVEELRETQYF.

The chain links TRBV19 to TRBJ1-4; the D is unclear. Trimming left V 9 bases short and J 0 bases short, with 14 bases between. The CDR3 is 15 amino acids. CDR1 is LNHDA and CDR2 is SQIVND in the germline V gene (reference sequence). CDR3 sequence: CASCRGISTNEKLFF. Here the CDR3 DNA reads TGTGCCAGCTGCAGAGGGATCTCAACTAATGAAAAACTGTTTTTT.

The V call is TRBV6-5, the J call TRBJ1-2; D is uncertain. The V end was cut by 5 bases, the J end by 6 bases, with 19 bases between. This CDR3 spans 15 amino acids. Germline V gene data show CDR1 as MNHEY and CDR2 as SVGAGI. This CDR3 is CASSQHDTGGNGYTF. The CDR3 bases are TGTGCCAGCAGTCAACATGATACGGGAGGGAATGGCTACACCTTC.

The chain couples TRBV2 to TRBJ1-1; 7 bases match TRBD1. Germline V CDR1 and CDR2: SNHLY, FYNNEI. The CDR3 contains 15 residues. V dropped 6 bases and J dropped 5; count of bases not matched to a gene: 12. The CDR3: CASRDLQGLLTEAFF. In DNA form, the CDR3 reads TGTGCCAGCAGGGATTTACAGGGGCTTCTGACTGAAGCTTTCTTT.

The genes are TRBV13 and TRBJ2-7; 12 nucleotides match TRBD2. CDR1 PRHDT and CDR2 FYEKMQ come from the germline V gene (reference sequence). Trimming took 4 bases from V and 5 from J; bases not matched to a gene: 9. The CDR3 loop spans 16 amino acids. CDR3 sequence: CASSYPSGGEDHEQYF. The CDR3 nucleotides are TGTGCCAGCAGCTACCCTAGCGGGGGGGAGGATCACGAGCAGTACTTC.

The table lists this clonotype with a few counts. The chain uses TRBV27 and TRBJ1-4; possible D gene TRBD1, 5 bases. Germline V gene data show CDR1 as MNHEY and CDR2 as SMNVEV (reference sequence). V lost 5 bases and J lost 7, with 14 bases in between. CDR3 length equals 14 residues. This CDR3 is CASSQGWGSEKLFF. The CDR3 DNA reads as TGTGCCAGCAGTCAGGGATGGGGAAGTGAAAAACTGTTTTTT.

J is TRBJ2-1 and V is TRBV3-1; 8 bases are a match to TRBD2. Per germline, CDR1 LGHDT and CDR2 YNNKEL (reference sequence). V lost 3 bases to trimming and J lost 1 base; unmatched junction nucleotides: 5. The CDR3 extends over 16 amino acids. The CDR3 reads CASSHTGTSSYNEQFF. The DNA of the CDR3 is TGTGCCAGCAGCCACACCGGGACTAGTTCCTACAATGAGCAGTTCTTC.

The chain couples TRBV5-1 to TRBJ2-1; 13 bases align to TRBD2. Germline assignment: CDR1 SGHRS and CDR2 YFSETQ. Germline trimming cut 4 bases from V and 0 bases from J; bases unmatched to any gene: 7. CDR3 length: 18 residues. CDR3 DNA: TGCGCCAGCAGCCCCGGGACTAGCGGGACAAGCTCCTACAATGAGCAGTTCTTC. Translated: CASSPGTSGTSSYNEQFF. The entire variable domain, with the rest obtained from reference TRBV5-1 and TRBJ2-1, is as follows: KAGVTQTPRYLIKTRGQQVTLSCSPISGHRSVSWYQQTPGQGLQFLFEYFSETQRNKGNFPGRFSGRQFSNSRSEMNVSTLELGDSALYLCASSPGTSGTSSYNEQFFGPGTRLTVL.

This chain connects TRBV7-9 to TRBJ2-5, with D possibly being TRBD1 (5 bases). The V gene's germline CDR1 is SEHNR and CDR2 FQNEAQ (reference sequence). The CDR3 sequence is 14 residues long. Trimming pared 5 bases from V and 1 base from J, leaving 11 bases between. The CDR3 DNA sequence: TGTGCCAGCAGCCTTCGAGACAGCCAAGAGACCCAGTACTTC. Residues: CASSLRDSQETQYF.

The V and J genes are TRBV12-3 or TRBV12-4 and TRBJ2-3, with D possibly called TRBD1 or TRBD2 (5 bases each). This CDR3 contains 13 residues. Trimming removed 6 bases at V and 0 bases at J, with 7 bases between. Here the CDR3 DNA reads TGTGCCAGCAGGGGACCCAGCACAGATACGCAGTATTTT. It encodes CASRGPSTDTQYF.